This T cell receptor beta chain was sequenced in a study of T cell therapy after organ transplantation. For this clone: Its antigen remains unknown.

TCRdb's table, derived via immunoSEQ multiplex PCR, lists solely in-frame clones and lacks some. The data contain about 48,000 clones, approximately 94% of them singletons. Trimming took 5 bases from V and 0 from J; bases not matched to a gene: 17. CDR3 length: 20 residues. The clonotype was recovered from a human patient who had received a solid organ transplant and had CMV disease. The sequencing here drew on CD8+ T cells from blood, taken before autologous CMV-specific T cell therapy. The J gene is TRBJ2-3, the V gene TRBV6-7; TRBD2 matches 10 bases. TRBV6-7 is classed as an ORF, of uncertain function. CDR3 amino acids: CASSDPRTGTSVRSTDTQYF. The CDR3 nucleotides are TGTGCCAGCAGTGACCCACGAACCGGGACTAGCGTTCGAAGCACAGATACGCAGTATTTT.